This is a list of T cell receptor beta chains from one sample in a study of shared clonotypes between healthy human individuals. The protocol was immunoSEQ multiplex PCR, while the TCRdb copy is restricted to in-frame clones and leaves out a portion. This table holds about 2 million clones, roughly 94% found once. The specimen sequenced was naive CD4+ T cells sorted from blood. The receptor source for this set is a man between 18 and 29 years old in good health. CDR3s include the opening cysteine and the closing phenylalanine or tryptophan. Fields, in order: clone size, V gene, J gene, D gene, CDR3 DNA, CDR3 protein. D genes are given only for firm matches. Part of the rows lack a size; the others show once, few, many or a class for expanded clones.

NA	TRBV15	TRBJ1-5	NA	TGTGCCACCGTACAGGATACTCCTGGGGGCAATCAGCCCCAGCATTTT	CATVQDTPGGNQPQHF
NA	TRBV5-6	TRBJ1-4	NA	TGTGCCAGCAGCTTGGAGGCAGGGAGGATTGAAAAACTGTTTTTT	CASSLEAGRIEKLFF
NA	TRBV6-1	TRBJ1-5	NA	TGTGCCAGCAGTGAAGGTCCCACAGGGAATCAGCCCCAGCATTTT	CASSEGPTGNQPQHF
NA	TRBV27	TRBJ2-2	NA	TGTGCCAGCAGTCGACCGCGGACGGGACACCGGGAGCTGTTTTTT	CASSRPRTGHRELFF
NA	TRBV5-1	TRBJ1-1	NA	TGCGCCAGCAGCTATGGAAACACTGAAGCTTTCTTT	CASSYGNTEAFF
NA	TRBV5-6	TRBJ2-7	TRBD2	TGTGCCAGCAGCTTGGGGGTAGCGGGGACCTACGAGCAGTACTTC	CASSLGVAGTYEQYF
NA	TRBV29-1	TRBJ2-1	NA	TGCAGCGTTGAAGCCCGCGGACGGTACAATGAGCAGTTCTTC	CSVEARGRYNEQFF
once	TRBV5-8	TRBJ2-7	NA	TGTGCCAGCAGCTTGGTCCGACTAGAGCAGTACTTC	CASSLVRLEQYF
NA	TRBV25-1	TRBJ1-1	TRBD1	TGTGCCAGCACCCAAGGACAGGGGAGTAGCACTGAAGCTTTCTTT	CASTQGQGSSTEAFF
NA	TRBV10-1	TRBJ2-7	NA	TGCGCCAGCAGTGAGTCGGCCGTGGGAATCTACGAGCAGTACTTC	CASSESAVGIYEQYF
NA	TRBV7-2	TRBJ1-4	TRBD1	TGTGCCAGCAGCCTCGGGACAGGGGGCACCCGGAATGAAAAACTGTTTTTT	CASSLGTGGTRNEKLFF
once	TRBV6-5	TRBJ1-5	NA	TGTGCCAGCAGTTACGTCCAGGGGATGAATCAGCCCCAGCATTTT	CASSYVQGMNQPQHF
NA	TRBV25-1	TRBJ2-3	NA	TGTGCCAGCAGTGAATTTCCCTTCACAGATACGCAGTATTTT	CASSEFPFTDTQYF